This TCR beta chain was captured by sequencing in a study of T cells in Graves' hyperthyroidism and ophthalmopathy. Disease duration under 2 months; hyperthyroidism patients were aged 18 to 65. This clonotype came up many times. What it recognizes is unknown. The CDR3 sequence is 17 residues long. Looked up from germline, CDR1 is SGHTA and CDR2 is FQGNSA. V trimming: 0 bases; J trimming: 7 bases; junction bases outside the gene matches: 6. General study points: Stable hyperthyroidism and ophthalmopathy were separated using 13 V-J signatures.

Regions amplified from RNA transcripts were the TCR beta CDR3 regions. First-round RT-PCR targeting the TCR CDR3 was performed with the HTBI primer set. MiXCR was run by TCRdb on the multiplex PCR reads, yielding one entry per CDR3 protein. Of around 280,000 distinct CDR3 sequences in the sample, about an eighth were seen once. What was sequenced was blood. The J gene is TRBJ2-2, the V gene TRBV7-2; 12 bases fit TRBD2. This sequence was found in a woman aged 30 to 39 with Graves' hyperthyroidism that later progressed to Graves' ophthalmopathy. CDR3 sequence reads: CASSLALLAGGIGELFF. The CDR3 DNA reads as TGTGCCAGCAGCTTAGCCTTACTAGCGGGAGGTATCGGGGAGCTGTTTTTT.